The 7 T cell receptor beta chains presented below share a single source sample, sequenced in a study of shared T cell receptors in the human thymus (dated by TCRdb to about 2021). Library method: the immunoSEQ multiplex PCR assay. TCRdb stores this immuneACCESS table with in-frame sequences only. Part of the clones is absent; in the studies checked, under half of the shortfall reflects unresolved V genes, and no reason is known for the rest. The sample records 600,000 or so clones, 80% to 90% of which are singletons. The ten largest clones capture about 0.0094% of the sample. These sequences were also reported in another study, on human thymus T cells.

The sample was thymocytes. The receptors originated from a boy under two years old with a congenital heart defect. Donor details come from another sample of the same person, matched by shared clones.

V is TRBV2 and J is TRBJ2-3; D unresolved. With 3 bases removed from V and 2 bases from J, the gap between germline ends came to 6 bases. Germline CDR1 reads SNHLY; CDR2 reads FYNNEI. The CDR3 covers 13 residues. The CDR3 sequence is CASSDRYTDTQYF. CDR3 coding DNA: TGTGCCAGCAGTGATCGGTACACAGATACGCAGTATTTT.

This sequence joins TRBV11-2 and TRBJ1-6, with 11 nucleotides matching TRBD1. The CDR3 has 16 residues. The junction had 9 bases not matched to a gene; V was cut back by 5 bases and J by 9 bases. Germline lookup yields CDR1 SGHAT and CDR2 FQNNGV. The CDR3 loop is CASSRTGGVMFSPLHF. CDR3 DNA sequence: TGTGCCAGCAGCAGGACAGGGGGCGTGATGTTTTCACCCCTCCACTTT.

V is TRBV9 and J is TRBJ1-1; D may be TRBD1 (6 bases). This CDR3 contains 14 residues. V lost 2 bases and J lost 0, with 8 bases in between. Germline-derived CDR1 and CDR2 are SGDLS and YYNGEE. CDR3 bases: TGTGCCAGCAGCGTGGACAGTTTGAACACTGAAGCTTTCTTT. This gives the protein CASSVDSLNTEAFF.

This rearrangement joins TRBV27 to TRBJ2-1; TRBD1 is a possible D gene (5 bases). V lost 3 bases and J lost 4, with 10 bases in between. Germline V gives CDR1 MNHEY, CDR2 SMNVEV (reference sequence). The CDR3 totals 14 residues. CDR3 sequence: CASSLGLDYNEQFF. The CDR3 DNA follows: TGTGCCAGCAGTTTGGGGCTCGATTACAATGAGCAGTTCTTC.

The chain employs TRBV27 and TRBJ2-1, with 9 bases matching TRBD2. Germline V gene sequence: CDR1 MNHEY, CDR2 SMNVEV (reference sequence). This CDR3 has 15 residues. With V trimmed by 4 bases and J by 0 bases, 1 base remained unmatched. The CDR3 coding sequence is TGTGCCAGCAGTTGGGGACTAGCCTCCTACAATGAGCAGTTCTTC. As protein: CASSWGLASYNEQFF.

In this sample, this clone turned up a few times. The chain uses TRBV10-2 and TRBJ1-3, with D maybe TRBD1 (6 bases). Trimming stripped 2 bases from V and 3 bases from J, with 17 bases between. CDR1 is WSHSY and CDR2 is SAAADI in the germline V gene. The length of the CDR3 is 17 residues. The CDR3 loop reads CASSENGEGVVGNTIYF. The CDR3 nucleotides are TGCGCCAGCAGTGAGAACGGAGAGGGGGTGGTTGGAAACACCATATATTTT.

The chain employs TRBV4-1 and TRBJ1-4; perhaps TRBD1 as D (6 bases). Germline values: CDR1 MGHRA, CDR2 YSYEKL. The ends were cut back, 0 bases at V and 8 bases at J, with 19 bases in the middle. The length of the CDR3 is 17 residues. In DNA, the CDR3 is TGCGCCAGCAGCCAAGATACTAACCCGGACACAGGGGAAAAACTGTTTTTT. Translating it yields CASSQDTNPDTGEKLFF.